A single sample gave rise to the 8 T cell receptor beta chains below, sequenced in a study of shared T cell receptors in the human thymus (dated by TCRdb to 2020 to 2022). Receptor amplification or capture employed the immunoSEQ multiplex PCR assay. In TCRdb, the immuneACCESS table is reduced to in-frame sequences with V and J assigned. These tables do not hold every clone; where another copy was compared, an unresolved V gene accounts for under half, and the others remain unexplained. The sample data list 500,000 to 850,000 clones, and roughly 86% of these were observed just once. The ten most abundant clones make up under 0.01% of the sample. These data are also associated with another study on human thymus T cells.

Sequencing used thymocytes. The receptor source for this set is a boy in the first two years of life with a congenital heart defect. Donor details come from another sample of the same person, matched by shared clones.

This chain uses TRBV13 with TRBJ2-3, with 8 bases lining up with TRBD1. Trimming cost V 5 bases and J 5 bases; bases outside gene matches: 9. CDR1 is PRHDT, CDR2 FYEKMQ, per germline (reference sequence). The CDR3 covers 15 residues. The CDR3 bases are TGTGCCAGCAGCCCTCGGGACAGGTCCGAAGATACGCAGTATTTT. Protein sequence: CASSPRDRSEDTQYF.

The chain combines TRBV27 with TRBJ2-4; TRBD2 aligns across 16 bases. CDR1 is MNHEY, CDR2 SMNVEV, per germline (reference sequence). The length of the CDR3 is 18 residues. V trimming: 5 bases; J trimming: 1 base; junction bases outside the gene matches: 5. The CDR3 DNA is TGTGCCAGCAGTACCGGGACTAGCGGGAGGGCCGCCAAAAACATTCAGTACTTC. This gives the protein CASSTGTSGRAAKNIQYF.

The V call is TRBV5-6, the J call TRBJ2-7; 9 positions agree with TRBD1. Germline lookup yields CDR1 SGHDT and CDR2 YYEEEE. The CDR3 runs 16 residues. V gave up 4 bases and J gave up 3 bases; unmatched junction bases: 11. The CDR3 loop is CASSVNRGPVGYEQYF. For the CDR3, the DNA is TGTGCCAGCAGCGTAAACAGGGGGCCCGTAGGCTACGAGCAGTACTTC.

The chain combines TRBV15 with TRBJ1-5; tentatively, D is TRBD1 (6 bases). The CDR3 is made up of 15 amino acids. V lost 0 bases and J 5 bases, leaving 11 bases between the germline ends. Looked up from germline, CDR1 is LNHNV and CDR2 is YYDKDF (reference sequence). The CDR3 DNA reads TGTGCCACCAGCAGAGATAGGCCAGGGGATCAGCCCCAGCATTTT. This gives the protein CATSRDRPGDQPQHF.

CDR3 sequence: CASSFDAPGQASTDTQYF. The CDR3 DNA reads TGTGCCAGCAGCTTCGATGCTCCGGGACAGGCTAGCACAGATACGCAGTATTTT. V gene TRBV7-3 combines with J gene TRBJ2-3, with 8 bases that match TRBD1. CDR3 length: 18 residues. V lost 3 bases, J lost 0 bases, and 11 bases stayed unmatched. CDR1 and CDR2 from the germline V gene are SGHTA and FQGTGA.

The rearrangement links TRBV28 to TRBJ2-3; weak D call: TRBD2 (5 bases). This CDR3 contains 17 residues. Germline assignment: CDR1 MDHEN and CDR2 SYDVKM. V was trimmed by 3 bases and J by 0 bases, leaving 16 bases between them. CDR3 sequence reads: CASSFPRAGSSTDTQYF. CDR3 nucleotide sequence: TGTGCCAGCAGTTTCCCGCGGGCAGGTTCTAGCACAGATACGCAGTATTTT.

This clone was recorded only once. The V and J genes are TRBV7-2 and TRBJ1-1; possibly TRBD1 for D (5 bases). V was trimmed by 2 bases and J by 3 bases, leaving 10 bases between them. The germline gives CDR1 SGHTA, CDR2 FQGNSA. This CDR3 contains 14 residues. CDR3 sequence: CASSLKGLDTEAFF. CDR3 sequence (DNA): TGTGCCAGCAGCTTAAAGGGGTTGGACACTGAAGCTTTCTTT.

The CDR3: CASSEAMGYRQGKDGYTF. The CDR3 nucleotides read TGTGCCAGCAGTGAAGCGATGGGGTACCGACAGGGTAAGGATGGCTACACCTTC. The chain uses TRBV2 and TRBJ1-2; 7 nucleotides match TRBD1. Germline CDR1 SNHLY, CDR2 FYNNEI. This CDR3 comprises 18 residues. V shed 0 bases, J shed 6 bases, and the junction held 16 bases outside the gene matches.